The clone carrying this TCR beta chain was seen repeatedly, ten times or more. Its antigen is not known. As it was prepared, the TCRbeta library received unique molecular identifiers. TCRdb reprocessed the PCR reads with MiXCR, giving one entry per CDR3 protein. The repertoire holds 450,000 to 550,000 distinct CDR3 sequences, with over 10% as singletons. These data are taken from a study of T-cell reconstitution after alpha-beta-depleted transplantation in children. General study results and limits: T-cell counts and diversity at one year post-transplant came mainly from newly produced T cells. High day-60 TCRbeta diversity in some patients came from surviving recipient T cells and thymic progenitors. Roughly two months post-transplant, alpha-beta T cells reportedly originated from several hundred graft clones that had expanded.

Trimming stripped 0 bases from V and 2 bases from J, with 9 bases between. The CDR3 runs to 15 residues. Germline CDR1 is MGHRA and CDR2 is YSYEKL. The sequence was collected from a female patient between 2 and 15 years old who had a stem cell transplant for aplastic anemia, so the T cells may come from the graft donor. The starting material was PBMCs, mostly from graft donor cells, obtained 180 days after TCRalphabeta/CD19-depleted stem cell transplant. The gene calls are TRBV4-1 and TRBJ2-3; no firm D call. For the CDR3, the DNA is TGCGCCAGCAGCCAAGATATGGGCTACACAGATACGCAGTATTTT. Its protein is CASSQDMGYTDTQYF.